Shown below are 19 T cell receptor beta chains from a single sample sequenced in a study of shared clonotypes between healthy human individuals. Selected positively for CCR7 and CD45RO-negative, naive CD8 cells excluded terminally differentiated effector memory CD45RA+ cells. Libraries were prepared by immunoSEQ multiplex PCR; TCRdb keeps only in-frame clonotypes and omits some of them. The sample has some 2 million clones; approximately 95% are singletons. Sequences were obtained from naive CD8+ T cells sorted from blood. All receptors come from a man aged 18 to 29 in good health.

The chain carries TRBV21-1 and TRBJ2-2; the table's D gene call, TRBD2, was not cross checked with the DNA. TRBV21-1 is a listed pseudogene. CDR3 length: 12 amino acids. CDR3 bases: TGTGCCAGCCATAGCGAAGCCGGGGAGCTGTTTTTT. Protein: CASHSEAGELFF.

In regard to this clone: This sample includes further DNA sequences coding for the same CDR3. The rearrangement joins TRBV19 to TRBJ1-1; the D is unclear. The CDR3 has 13 amino acids. Germline values: CDR1 LNHDA, CDR2 SQIVND (reference sequence). V shed 2 bases and J shed 2 bases, with 6 bases lying between them. This CDR3 is CASSISANTEAFF. The DNA for the CDR3 is TGTGCCAGTAGTATAAGCGCCAACACTGAAGCTTTCTTT.

Worth noting for this clone: Other DNA sequences from this sample encode an identical CDR3 as well. The rearrangement links TRBV9 to TRBJ1-3; weak D call: TRBD1 (6 bases). CDR1 is SGDLS, CDR2 YYNGEE, per germline. V gave up 0 bases and J gave up 0 bases, with 7 bases separating them. The CDR3 runs 15 residues. DNA for the CDR3: TGTGCCAGCAGCGTAGGGGGGGCCTCTGGAAACACCATATATTTT. It codes for CASSVGGASGNTIYF.

The chain employs TRBV14 and TRBJ2-7; tentatively, D is TRBD1 (6 bases). Trimming removed 1 base at V and 2 bases at J, with 18 bases between. The CDR3 totals 17 residues. The V gene's germline CDR1 is SGHDN and CDR2 FVKESK. The DNA for the CDR3 is TGTGCCAGCAGCCAAGCGGCAGGCCATAGGGGGACCTACGAGCAGTACTTC. It translates to CASSQAAGHRGTYEQYF.

The chain uses TRBV27 and TRBJ2-1; D unresolved. This CDR3 contains 16 residues. The germline V gene has CDR1 MNHEY and CDR2 SMNVEV (reference sequence). V lost 4 bases and J lost 0, with 13 bases in between. CDR3 residues: CASSWEFPSSYNEQFF. The CDR3, as DNA: TGTGCCAGCAGTTGGGAATTTCCGAGCTCCTACAATGAGCAGTTCTTC.

With respect to this clone: Other DNA sequences in this sample translate to the same CDR3. V usage is TRBV28 and J usage is TRBJ2-7, with TRBD1 identical over 7 bases. Germline CDR1 and CDR2: MDHEN and SYDVKM. This CDR3 is built from 14 residues. V was clipped by 5 bases and J by 0 bases; unmatched bases: 4. CDR3 residues: CASSLGQSSYEQYF. In nucleotides, the CDR3 is TGTGCCAGCAGTCTGGGACAGAGCTCCTACGAGCAGTACTTC.

V is TRBV6-5 and J is TRBJ2-1; no definite D call. The CDR3 covers 11 residues. V was clipped by 8 bases and J by 5 bases, with 7 bases between them. Germline V gene data show CDR1 as MNHEY and CDR2 as SVGAGI. CDR3 sequence reads: CASALNNEQFF. CDR3 nucleotide sequence: TGTGCCAGCGCCCTAAACAATGAGCAGTTCTTC.

The gene calls are TRBV2 and TRBJ1-4; 7 nucleotides align to TRBD1. Germline V gene data show CDR1 as SNHLY and CDR2 as FYNNEI. The CDR3 has 13 residues. With 8 bases clipped from V and 7 bases from J, the junction kept 7 bases outside the gene matches. The chain's CDR3 is CASLASGGEKLFF. The CDR3 DNA is TGTGCCAGCCTGGCCTCAGGGGGTGAAAAACTGTTTTTT.

The chain has TRBV27 and TRBJ2-7; weak D call: TRBD1 (6 bases). This CDR3 region has 13 residues. Germline loops: CDR1 MNHEY, CDR2 SMNVEV (reference sequence). Trimming pared 3 bases from V and 3 bases from J, leaving 9 bases between. The CDR3 sequence is CASSLDSNYEQYF. The CDR3 nucleotides read TGTGCCAGCAGTTTGGACAGCAACTACGAGCAGTACTTC.

The V gene is TRBV19, the J gene TRBJ2-7; 7 bases match TRBD1. V was clipped by 0 bases and J by 4 bases; unmatched bases: 9. The CDR3 contains 16 residues. The germline V gene has CDR1 LNHDA and CDR2 SQIVND (reference sequence). The CDR3 coding sequence is TGTGCCAGTAGTATAGATCTCGAGACAGGGAAATACGAGCAGTACTTC. Amino acids: CASSIDLETGKYEQYF.

The chain couples TRBV27 to TRBJ2-7; 12 bases fit TRBD2. Germline V lookup: CDR1 MNHEY, CDR2 SMNVEV (reference sequence). The CDR3 spans 15 residues. J was trimmed by 7 bases and V by 5 bases; bases with no gene match: 9. In DNA, the CDR3 is TGTGCCAGCAGTACCCTAGCGGGAGGGCATGGGGAGCAGTACTTC. Translated, it gives CASSTLAGGHGEQYF.

This chain connects TRBV28 to TRBJ1-6, with TRBD1 as a possible D gene (5 bases). The CDR3 contains 15 residues. V dropped 10 bases and J dropped 4 bases, with 17 bases sitting between them. Looked up from germline, CDR1 is MDHEN and CDR2 is SYDVKM. For the CDR3, the DNA is TGTGCCATCTCGCCGACAGAGAGTTATAATTCACCCCTCCACTTT. As protein: CAISPTESYNSPLHF. Together with reference TRBV28 and TRBJ1-6, the CDR3 gives the full variable domain: DVKVTQSSRYLVKRTGEKVFLECVQDMDHENMFWYRQDPGLGLRLIYFSYDVKMKEKGDIPEGYSVSREKKERFSLILESASTNQTSMYLCAISPTESYNSPLHFGNGTRLTVT.

The chain joins TRBV7-6 to TRBJ2-7; 7 bases map to TRBD1. V trimming: 4 bases; J trimming: 1 base; junction bases outside the gene matches: 7. This CDR3 spans 15 amino acids. Germline V gene lookup returns CDR1 SGHVS and CDR2 FNYEAQ. CDR3 protein: CASSSADRDSYEQYF. In DNA form, the CDR3 reads TGTGCCAGCAGCTCCGCCGACAGGGATTCCTACGAGCAGTACTTC.

As regards this clone: Other DNA sequences in this specimen translate into the identical CDR3. This chain joins TRBV4-2 and TRBJ2-5, with D possibly called TRBD1 or TRBD2 (6 bases each). Trimming pared 1 base from V and 5 bases from J, leaving 8 bases between. The CDR3 extends over 13 amino acids. Germline lookup yields CDR1 LGHNA and CDR2 YNFKEQ. CDR3 nucleotides: TGTGCCAGCAGCCAAGTAGGGGGGGAGACCCAGTACTTC. Translation gives CASSQVGGETQYF.

The chain uses TRBV9 and TRBJ2-2, with D perhaps TRBD1 (6 bases). Per germline, CDR1 SGDLS and CDR2 YYNGEE. This CDR3 has 14 residues. The V end was cut by 3 bases, the J end by 6 bases, with 12 bases between. In DNA, the CDR3 is TGTGCCAGCAGCGCCGACAGGCTAGCCGGGGAGCTGTTTTTT. It is translated as CASSADRLAGELFF.

The chain links TRBV10-3 to TRBJ2-3; 15 nucleotides line up with TRBD2. Germline CDR1 ENHRY, CDR2 SYGVKD. V lost 6 bases, J lost 0 bases, and 13 bases stayed unmatched. This CDR3 has 20 residues. The CDR3 reads CAISPEGLAGGQTSTDTQYF. Written as DNA, the CDR3 is TGTGCCATCAGCCCAGAGGGACTAGCGGGGGGCCAAACTAGCACAGATACGCAGTATTTT.

A note on this clone: Other DNA sequences from this sample encode an identical CDR3 as well. CDR3 DNA: TGTGCCAGCAGCTTACAGGGAGGCCAGCCCCAGCATTTT. Its protein is CASSLQGGQPQHF. The chain has TRBV5-6 and TRBJ1-5, with a possible D match to TRBD1 (6 bases). Trimming left V 2 bases short and J 7 bases short, with 10 bases between. Germline CDR1 and CDR2: SGHDT and YYEEEE. This CDR3 is 13 amino acids long. The full variable domain, its missing parts supplied by reference TRBV5-6 and TRBJ1-5, is DAGVTQSPTHLIKTRGQQVTLRCSPKSGHDTVSWYQQALGQGPQFIFQYYEEEERQRGNFPDRFSGHQFPNYSSELNVNALLLGDSALYLCASSLQGGQPQHFGDGTRLSIL.

The chain uses TRBV28 and TRBJ1-5; D call uncertain. The CDR3 is 14 amino acids. Per the germline V gene, CDR1 is MDHEN and CDR2 is SYDVKM. The V gene lost 2 bases and the J gene lost 2 bases, with 7 bases spanning the gap. This CDR3 reads CASSLAVGNQPQHF. The CDR3 bases are TGTGCCAGCAGTTTAGCGGTAGGCAATCAGCCCCAGCATTTT.

Details on this clone: Different DNA sequences within this sample yield the same CDR3. The CDR3 reads CASSLSGTGELFF. In DNA form, the CDR3 reads TGTGCCAGCAGTTTATCAGGCACCGGGGAGCTGTTTTTT. The V and J genes are TRBV27 and TRBJ2-2; no clear D. Germline-derived CDR1 and CDR2 are MNHEY and SMNVEV (reference sequence). Trimming stripped 0 bases from V and 4 bases from J, with 3 bases between. The CDR3 consists of 13 residues.